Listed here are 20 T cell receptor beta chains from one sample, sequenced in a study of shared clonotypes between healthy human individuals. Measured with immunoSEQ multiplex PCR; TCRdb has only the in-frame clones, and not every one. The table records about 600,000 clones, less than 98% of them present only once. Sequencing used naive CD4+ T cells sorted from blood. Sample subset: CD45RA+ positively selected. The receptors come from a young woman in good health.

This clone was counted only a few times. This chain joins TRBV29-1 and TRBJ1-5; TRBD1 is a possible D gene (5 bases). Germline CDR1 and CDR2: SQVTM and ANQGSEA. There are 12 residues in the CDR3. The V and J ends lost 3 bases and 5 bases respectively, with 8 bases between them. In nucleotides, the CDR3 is TGCAGCGTTGACAGGGACGATCAGCCCCAGCATTTT. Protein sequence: CSVDRDDQPQHF.

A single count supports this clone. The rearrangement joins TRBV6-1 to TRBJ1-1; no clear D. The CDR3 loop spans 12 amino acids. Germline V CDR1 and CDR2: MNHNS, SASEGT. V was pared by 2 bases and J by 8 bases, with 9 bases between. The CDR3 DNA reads TGTGCCAGCAGTGAACCGTCGGTAGAAGCTTTCTTT. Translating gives CASSEPSVEAFF.

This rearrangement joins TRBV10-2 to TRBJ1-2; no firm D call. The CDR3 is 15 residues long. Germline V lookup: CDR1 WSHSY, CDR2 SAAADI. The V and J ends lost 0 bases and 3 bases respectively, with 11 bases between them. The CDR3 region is CASSESRQAHYGYTF. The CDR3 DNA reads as TGCGCCAGCAGTGAGTCGAGGCAAGCACACTATGGCTACACCTTC.

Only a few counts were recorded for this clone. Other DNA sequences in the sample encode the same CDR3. DNA of the CDR3: TGTGCCAGCAGTTCGAACACTGAAGCTTTCTTT. It translates to CASSSNTEAFF. The chain is built from TRBV28 and TRBJ1-1; no reliable D call. The CDR3 covers 11 residues. Germline loops: CDR1 MDHEN, CDR2 SYDVKM. V lost 4 bases and J lost 1, with 1 base in between.

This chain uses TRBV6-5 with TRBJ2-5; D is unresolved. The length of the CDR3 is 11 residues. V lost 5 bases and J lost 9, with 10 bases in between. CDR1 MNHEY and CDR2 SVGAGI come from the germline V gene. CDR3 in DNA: TGTGCCAGCAGTACCACGTCGGCCCAGTACTTC. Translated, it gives CASSTTSAQYF.

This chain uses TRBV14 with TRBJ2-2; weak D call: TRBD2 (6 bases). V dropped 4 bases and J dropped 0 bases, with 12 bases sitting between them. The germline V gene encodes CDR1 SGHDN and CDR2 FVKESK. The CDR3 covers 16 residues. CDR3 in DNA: TGTGCCAGCAGCCCCCAACCGGGGGCGAACACCGGGGAGCTGTTTTTT. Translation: CASSPQPGANTGELFF.

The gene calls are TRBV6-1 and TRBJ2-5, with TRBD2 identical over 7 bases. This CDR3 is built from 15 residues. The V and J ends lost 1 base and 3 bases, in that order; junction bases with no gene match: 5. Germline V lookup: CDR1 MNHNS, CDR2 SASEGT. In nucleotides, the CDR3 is TGTGCCAGCAGTGAAGGACTAGCAGCCAAAGAGACCCAGTACTTC. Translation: CASSEGLAAKETQYF.

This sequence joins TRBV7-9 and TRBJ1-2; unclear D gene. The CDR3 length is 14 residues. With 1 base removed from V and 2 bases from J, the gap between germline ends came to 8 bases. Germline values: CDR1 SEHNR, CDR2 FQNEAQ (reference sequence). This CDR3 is CASSLVDGNYGYTF. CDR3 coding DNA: TGTGCCAGCAGCTTAGTCGACGGAAACTATGGCTACACCTTC.

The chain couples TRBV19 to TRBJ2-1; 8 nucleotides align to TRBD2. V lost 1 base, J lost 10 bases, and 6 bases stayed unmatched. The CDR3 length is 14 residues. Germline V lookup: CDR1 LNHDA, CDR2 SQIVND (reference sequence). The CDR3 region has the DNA TGTGCCAGTAGTATAGGAGCGGGAGCAAAGGAGCAGTTCTTC. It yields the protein CASSIGAGAKEQFF. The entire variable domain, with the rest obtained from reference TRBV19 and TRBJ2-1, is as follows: DGGITQSPKYLFRKEGQNVTLSCEQNLNHDAMYWYRQDPGQGLRLIYYSQIVNDFQKGDIAEGYSVSREKKESFPLTVTSAQKNPTAFYLCASSIGAGAKEQFFGPGTRLTVL.

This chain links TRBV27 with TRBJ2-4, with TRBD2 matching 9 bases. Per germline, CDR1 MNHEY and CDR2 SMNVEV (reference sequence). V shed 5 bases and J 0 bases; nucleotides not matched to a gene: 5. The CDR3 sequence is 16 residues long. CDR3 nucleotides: TGTGCCAGCAGTGCTAGCGGGGTAATAGCCAAAAACATTCAGTACTTC. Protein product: CASSASGVIAKNIQYF.

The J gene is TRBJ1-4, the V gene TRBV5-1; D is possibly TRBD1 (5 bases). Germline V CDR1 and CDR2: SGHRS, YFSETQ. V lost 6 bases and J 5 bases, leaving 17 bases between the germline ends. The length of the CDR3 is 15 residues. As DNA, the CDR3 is TGCGCCAGCAAAATGTTGGGGCACGCGAATGAAAAACTGTTTTTT. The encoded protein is CASKMLGHANEKLFF.

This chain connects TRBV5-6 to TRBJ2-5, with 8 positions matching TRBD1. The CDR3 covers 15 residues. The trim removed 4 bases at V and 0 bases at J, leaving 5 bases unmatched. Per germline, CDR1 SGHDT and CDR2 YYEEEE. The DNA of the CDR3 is TGTGCCAGCAGCCAGAGGACAGGGTACCAAGAGACCCAGTACTTC. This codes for CASSQRTGYQETQYF.

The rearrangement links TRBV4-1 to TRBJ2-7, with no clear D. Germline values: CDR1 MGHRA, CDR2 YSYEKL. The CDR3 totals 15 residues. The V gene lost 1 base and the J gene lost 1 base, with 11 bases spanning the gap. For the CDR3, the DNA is TGCGCCAGCAGCCAAGCTCTCCTAACATCCTACGAGCAGTACTTC. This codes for CASSQALLTSYEQYF.

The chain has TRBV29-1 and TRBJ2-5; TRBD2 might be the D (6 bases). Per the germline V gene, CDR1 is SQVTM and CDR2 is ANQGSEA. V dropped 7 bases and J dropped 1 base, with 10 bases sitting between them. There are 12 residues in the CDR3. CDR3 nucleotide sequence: TGCAGCGGGGAGGACGGCCAAGAGACCCAGTACTTC. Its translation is CSGEDGQETQYF.

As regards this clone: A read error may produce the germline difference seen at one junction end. In DNA form, the CDR3 reads TGTGCCAGCAGTTTAGAAGACAGGGTATTGGACTTC. Protein product: CASSLEDRVLDF. The chain has TRBV28 and TRBJ2-7; TRBD1 aligns across 7 bases. Germline CDR1 and CDR2: MDHEN and SYDVKM. The CDR3 extends over 12 amino acids.

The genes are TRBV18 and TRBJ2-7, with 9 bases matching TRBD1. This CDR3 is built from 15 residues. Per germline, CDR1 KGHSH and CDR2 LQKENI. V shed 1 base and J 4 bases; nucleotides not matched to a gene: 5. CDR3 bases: TGTGCCAGCTCACCACGGACAGGGGAGGGATACGAGCAGTACTTC. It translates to CASSPRTGEGYEQYF.

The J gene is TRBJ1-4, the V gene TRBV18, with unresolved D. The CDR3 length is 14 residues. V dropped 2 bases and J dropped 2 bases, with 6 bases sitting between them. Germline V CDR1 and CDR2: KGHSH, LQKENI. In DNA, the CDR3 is TGTGCCAGCTCACCAGAGAGTACTAATGAAAAACTGTTTTTT. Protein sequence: CASSPESTNEKLFF. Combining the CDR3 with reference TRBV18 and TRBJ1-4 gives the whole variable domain NAGVMQNPRHLVRRRGQEARLRCSPMKGHSHVYWYRQLPEEGLKFMVYLQKENIIDESGMPKERFSAEFPKEGPSILRIQQVVRGDSAAYFCASSPESTNEKLFFGSGTQLSVL.

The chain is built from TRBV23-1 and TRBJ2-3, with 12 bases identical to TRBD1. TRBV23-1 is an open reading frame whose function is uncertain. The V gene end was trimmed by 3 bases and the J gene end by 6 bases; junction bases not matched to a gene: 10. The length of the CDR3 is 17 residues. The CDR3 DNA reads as TGCGCCAGCAGTCAGTCCGACCGGGACAGGGGGCACGATACGCAGTATTTT. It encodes CASSQSDRDRGHDTQYF.

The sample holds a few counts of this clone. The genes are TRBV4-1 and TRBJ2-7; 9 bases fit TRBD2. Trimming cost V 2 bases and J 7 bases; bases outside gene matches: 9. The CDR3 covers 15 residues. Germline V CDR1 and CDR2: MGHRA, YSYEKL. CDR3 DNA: TGCGCCAGCAGCCAACTTGGTAGCGGGAGAGGGGAGCAGTACTTC. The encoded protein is CASSQLGSGRGEQYF.

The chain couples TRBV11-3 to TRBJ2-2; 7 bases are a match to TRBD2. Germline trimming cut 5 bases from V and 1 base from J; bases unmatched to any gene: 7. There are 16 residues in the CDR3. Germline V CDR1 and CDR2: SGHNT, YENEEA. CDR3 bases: TGTGCCAGCAGCCGGGGGAGGGGCAGGAACACCGGGGAGCTGTTTTTT. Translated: CASSRGRGRNTGELFF.